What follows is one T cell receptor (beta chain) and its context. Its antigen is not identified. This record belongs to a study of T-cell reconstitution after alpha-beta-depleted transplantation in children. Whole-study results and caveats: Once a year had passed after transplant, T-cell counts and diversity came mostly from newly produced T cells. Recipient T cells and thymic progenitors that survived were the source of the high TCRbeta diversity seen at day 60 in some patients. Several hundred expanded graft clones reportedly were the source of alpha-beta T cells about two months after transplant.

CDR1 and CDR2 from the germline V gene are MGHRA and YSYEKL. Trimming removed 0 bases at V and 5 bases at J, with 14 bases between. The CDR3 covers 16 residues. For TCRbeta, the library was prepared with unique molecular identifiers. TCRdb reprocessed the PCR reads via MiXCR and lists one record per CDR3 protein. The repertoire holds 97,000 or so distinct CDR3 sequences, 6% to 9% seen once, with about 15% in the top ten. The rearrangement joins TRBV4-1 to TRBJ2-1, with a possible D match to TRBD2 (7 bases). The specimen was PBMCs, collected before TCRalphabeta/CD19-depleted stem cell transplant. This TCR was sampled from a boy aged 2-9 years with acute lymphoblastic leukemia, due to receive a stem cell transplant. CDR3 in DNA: TGCGCCAGCAGCCAAGAGCGGGGGCTGTCTCACAATGAGCAGTTCTTC. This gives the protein CASSQERGLSHNEQFF.